This TCR beta chain was recorded in a study of blood T cell repertoires in COVID-19 (TCRdb year 2020). Study-level background: Samples covering the acute and convalescent phases of COVID-19 were provided by collaborators in the United States, Italy and Spain. Samples came from the ongoing ImmuneRACE study (first 160 participants) plus 1,254 subjects from 6 global collaborators. Sample metadata almost always included a de-identified subject ID, COVID-19 status, age in years and sex. A freely available public database, intended as a resource for researchers studying the immune response to SARS-CoV-2, is where the repertoires were released. The prospective study material was composed of cDNA or gDNA derived from T cells, B-cell-depleted T cells, or PBMCs. Subjects who had been exposed to COVID-19, were actively infected with it, or had recovered from it provided the deeply sampled blood TCRbeta repertoires that made up the dataset. Where available, HLA class I and class II types were obtained from metadata supplied by the sample provider rather than from assay-based typing. The investigation overall reported the following: The amount of clinical and demographic metadata varied by source and participant and was provided uncurated.

TCRbeta CDR3 regions were amplified from genomic DNA using the immunoSEQ Assay, a bias-controlled multiplex PCR. In the source study's methods: The number of nucleated cells in each sample was estimated from the amplification of reference gene primers within the assay. Sequence reads were collapsed and filtered to measure the absolute abundance of every unique TCRbeta CDR3 rearrangement. For each sample, productive Simpson clonality was calculated as the square root of Simpson's diversity index across productive rearrangements. Held by TCRdb, this immuneACCESS table contains in-frame sequences only and omits some clones. Under half of the omission traces to an unresolved V gene where checked; the cause of the rest is unknown. V and J calls and clone size come straight from that table; D and trimming were deduced from the DNA. This sample comprises about 170,000 clones, 60% to 85% of them detected only once. 2.5% to 3.5% of the sample lies in the top ten.

This clone was detected a few times. Its recognized antigen is unknown. No much larger clonotype is one base removed from it; base qualities were not supplied. The collaborating institutions used their own protocols to collect whole blood in K2EDTA tubes. For TCRbeta analysis, collaborators shipped samples as frozen whole blood, isolated PBMCs, or DNA extracted from either of those sample types. Reading the germline V gene gives CDR1 MDHEN and CDR2 SYDVKM. From V the trimming removes 5 bases and from J it removes 1 base, while the gene matches leave 5 bases of the junction unaccounted for. The CDR3 sequence holds 15 residues, the cysteine and phenylalanine included. The read is trimmed to its CDR3 DNA, 45 bases read in frame from base 1.

The chain is encoded by TRBV28 joined to TRBJ2-3; 8 junctional bases match TRBD1. This sequence originates from a man between 65 and 80 years old with acute or convalescent COVID-19. The sample taken for sequencing was peripheral blood. The CDR3 protein: CASSDTGGGTDTQYF. The DNA sequence is given as TGTGCCAGCAGTGATACAGGGGGAGGCACAGATACGCAGTATTTT.